Listed below are T cell receptor beta chains from one sample, sequenced in a study of control samples from healthy donors and cancer patients. The protocol was immunoSEQ multiplex PCR, while the TCRdb copy is restricted to in-frame clones and leaves out a portion. The table shows tens of thousands of clones, with about 89% occurring only once. The sample consisted of PBMCs. The receptors originated from a woman aged 45-65 years with colorectal cancer. CDR3s include the opening cysteine and the closing phenylalanine or tryptophan. The order of the fields is clone size, V gene, CDR3 length, D gene, J gene, CDR3 DNA, CDR3 protein. A D gene is named only where the DNA matches it firmly. Size is stated for part of the rows, as once, few or many counts, or as a class when the clone is expanded.

>once|TRBV4-3|16|TRBD1|TRBJ2-3
TGCGCCAGCAGCCGAGGGACAGGGAGACCCACAGATACGCAGTATTTT
CASSRGTGRPTDTQYF
>.|TRBV19|15|TRBD1|TRBJ1-3
TGTGCCAGTAGCCTACAGGGGGCAATCGGAAACACCATATATTTT
CASSLQGAIGNTIYF
>few|TRBV5-6|13|TRBD1|TRBJ1-4
TGTGCCAGCAGCCAGGGGGCTAATGAAAAACTGTTTTTT
CASSQGANEKLFF
>.|TRBV27|14|TRBD1|TRBJ1-2
TGTGCCAGCAGAATGACAGGGGGGCCTTATGGCTACACCTTC
CASRMTGGPYGYTF
>.|TRBV5-8|15|TRBD1|TRBJ1-1
TGTGCCAGCAGCTTTGGTGGGACAGGGGGCACTGAAGCTTTCTTT
CASSFGGTGGTEAFF
>.|TRBV2|11|.|TRBJ1-4
TGTGCCAGCAGTGAAATAGAAAAACTGTTTTTT
CASSEIEKLFF
>.|TRBV5-4|13|.|TRBJ1-4
TGTGCCAGCAGCTTGCCTCCATCGGAAAAACTGTTTTTT
CASSLPPSEKLFF
>.|TRBV7-3|15|TRBD2|TRBJ2-1
TGTGCCAGCAGCTTTAGCGGGGGGGCGTTCAATGAGCAGTTCTTC
CASSFSGGAFNEQFF
>.|TRBV2|14|.|TRBJ2-2
TGTGCCAGCAGTGGAACAGAGAACACCGGGGAGCTGTTTTTT
CASSGTENTGELFF
>.|TRBV10-1|15|.|TRBJ2-4
TGCGCCACTGACAAGGGGGTATTAGCCAAAAACATTCAGTACTTC
CATDKGVLAKNIQYF
>few|TRBV7-9|14|TRBD1|TRBJ1-2
TGTGCCAGCAGCTTAGCGTCAGGGGGTTTTGGCTACACCTTC
CASSLASGGFGYTF
>.|TRBV4-3|13|.|TRBJ2-2
TGCGCCAGCAGCCAAGGCCTTATCGGGGAGCTGTTTTTT
CASSQGLIGELFF
>.|TRBV6-6|13|.|TRBJ1-5
TGTGCCAGCTGGGACGGTAGCAATCAGCCCCAGCATTTT
CASWDGSNQPQHF
>.|TRBV28|15|TRBD2|TRBJ2-3
TGTGCCAGCAGGGGGGGGGTCATGGAGACAGATACGCAGTATTTT
CASRGGVMETDTQYF
>few|TRBV4-3|16|TRBD1|TRBJ1-4
TGCGCCAGCAGCCAGACAGGGCAAGCAACTAATGAAAAACTGTTTTTT
CASSQTGQATNEKLFF
>.|TRBV10-3|12|.|TRBJ1-2
TGTGCCATCAGCCAGGGCCACTATGGCTACACCTTC
CAISQGHYGYTF
>.|TRBV19|14|TRBD1|TRBJ1-2
TGTGCCAGTATGAAGTCAGGGGGTGGCTATGGCTACACCTTC
CASMKSGGGYGYTF
>.|TRBV3-1/TRBV3-2|15|.|TRBJ1-6
TGTGCCAGCAGCCAAGGTACACCCCCGAATTCACCCCTCCACTTT
CASSQGTPPNSPLHF
>.|TRBV30|12|.|TRBJ2-3
TGTGCCTGGAGTTCGGGCTCCGATACGCAGTATTTT
CAWSSGSDTQYF
>.|TRBV6-2/TRBV6-3|16|.|TRBJ1-6
TGTGCCAGCAGTTATTGGGGACGTCCAAGAGATCCACCCCTCCACTTT
CASSYWGRPRDPPLHF
>once|TRBV7-3|16|TRBD1|TRBJ1-1
TGTGCCAGCAGCTTAACCGGGACAGGGGGCGGCACTGAAGCTTTCTTT
CASSLTGTGGGTEAFF
>once|TRBV4-3|15|.|TRBJ1-1
TGCGCCAGCAGCCAAGAGGTTTGGGGAGGGCCTGAAGCTTTCTTT
CASSQEVWGGPEAFF
>.|TRBV7-8|18|TRBD1|TRBJ2-6
TGTGCCAGCAACTTTTTACAACGACAGGGGACCGGGGCCAACGTCCTGACTTTC
CASNFLQRQGTGANVLTF
>.|TRBV28|13|.|TRBJ2-6
TGTGCCAGCAGACACCCTGGGGCCAACGTCCTGACTTTC
CASRHPGANVLTF
>.|TRBV12-3/TRBV12-4|13|.|TRBJ1-1
TGTGCCAGCAGTCATCGACATAACACTGAAGCTTTCTTT
CASSHRHNTEAFF
>.|TRBV4-3|15|.|TRBJ2-3
TGCGCCAGCAGCCTCTTAGAAGGAGGCACAGATACGCAGTATTTT
CASSLLEGGTDTQYF
>.|TRBV7-2|17|.|TRBJ2-3
TGTGCCAGCAGCTTCAGACCTCAGGGGGGGGGTGCAGATACGCAGTATTTT
CASSFRPQGGGADTQYF
>.|TRBV5-1|15|.|TRBJ2-2
TGCGCCAGCAACCGGGACACCTCGAACACCGGGGAGCTGTTTTTT
CASNRDTSNTGELFF
>.|TRBV28|15|TRBD1|TRBJ1-6
TGTGCCAGCAGACCCACGACAGGGGGTAATTCACCCCTCCACTTT
CASRPTTGGNSPLHF
>once|TRBV6-5|14|TRBD1|TRBJ1-3
TGTGCCACCGATAGACAGGGGGCAAGGAACACCATATATTTT
CATDRQGARNTIYF
>.|TRBV3-1/TRBV3-2|14|TRBD1|TRBJ1-5
TGTGCCAGCAGCCTAGGGACAGATGATCAGCCCCAGCATTTT
CASSLGTDDQPQHF
>.|TRBV19|13|.|TRBJ1-1
TGTGCCAGTAGTATAGTACCCGAAGGTGAAGCTTTCTTT
CASSIVPEGEAFF
>.|TRBV18|13|.|TRBJ2-5
TGTGCCAGCTCACCTCTGCCCCAAGAGACCCAGTACTTC
CASSPLPQETQYF
>.|TRBV12-3/TRBV12-4|12|.|TRBJ2-1
TGTGCCAGCATCTCGGGGTACAATGAGCAGTTCTTC
CASISGYNEQFF
>.|TRBV13|14|TRBD1|TRBJ2-1
TGTGCCAGCAGCCTGACAGGGACCCACAATGAGCAGTTCTTC
CASSLTGTHNEQFF
>.|TRBV28|15|.|TRBJ1-2
TGTGCCAGCAGCCGCGCCTGGGGACAAGAAGGGGGCTACACCTTC
CASSRAWGQEGGYTF
>.|TRBV30|12|.|TRBJ2-3
TGTGCCTGGAGTAGAGGGATGGGTACGCAGTATTTT
CAWSRGMGTQYF
>.|TRBV27|18|TRBD1|TRBJ2-1
TGTGCCAGCAGTTTATATTCCCCGGGACAGAGTATGTACAATGAGCAGTTCTTC
CASSLYSPGQSMYNEQFF
>.|TRBV11-1|15|TRBD1|TRBJ2-2
TGTGCCAGCAGCGCCGGGACAGGGGGGGTCGGGGAGCTGTTTTTT
CASSAGTGGVGELFF
>.|TRBV6-5|14|.|TRBJ2-5
TGTGCCAGCAGGCTAAACGGACTACAAGAGACCCAGTACTTC
CASRLNGLQETQYF
>.|TRBV18|17|TRBD2|TRBJ2-1
TGTGCCAGCTCACTGGGACTAGCGGGGGAATCCTACAATGAGCAGTTCTTC
CASSLGLAGESYNEQFF